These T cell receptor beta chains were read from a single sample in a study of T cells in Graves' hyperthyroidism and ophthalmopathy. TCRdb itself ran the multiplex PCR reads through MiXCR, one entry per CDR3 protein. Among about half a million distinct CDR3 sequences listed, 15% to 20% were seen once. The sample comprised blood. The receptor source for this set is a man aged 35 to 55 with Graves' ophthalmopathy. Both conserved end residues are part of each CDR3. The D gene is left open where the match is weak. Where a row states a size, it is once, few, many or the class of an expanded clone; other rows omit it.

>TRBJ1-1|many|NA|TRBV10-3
TGTGCCATCAGTGAGTCGGTAGTCCGGACGCCGTACACTGAAGCTTTCTTT
CAISESVVRTPYTEAFF
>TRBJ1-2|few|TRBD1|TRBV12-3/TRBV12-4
TGTGCCAGCAGTTACCAACAGGGGAATGGCTACACCTTC
CASSYQQGNGYTF
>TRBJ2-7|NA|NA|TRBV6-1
TGTGCCACAGAGGTCCGGGAGATAGCCTACGAGCAGTACTTC
CATEVREIAYEQYF
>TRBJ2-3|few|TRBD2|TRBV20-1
TGCAGTGCTAAGAGCGGGAGGTCCCCCACAGATACGCAGTATTTT
CSAKSGRSPTDTQYF
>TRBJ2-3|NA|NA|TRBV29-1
TGCAGCGTCGATGGACTACGCACAGATACGCAGTATTTT
CSVDGLRTDTQYF
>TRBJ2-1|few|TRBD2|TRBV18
TGTGCCAGCTCATCGGCTAGCGGGAGAAATGAGCAGTTCTTC
CASSSASGRNEQFF
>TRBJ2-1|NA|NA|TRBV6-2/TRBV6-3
TGTGCCAGCACCAACCCAACCGGGCTCTCCTACAATGAGCAGTTCTTC
CASTNPTGLSYNEQFF
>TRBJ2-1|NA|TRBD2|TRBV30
TGTGCCTGGAGCTTTAGCGGGTCCTACAATGATCAGTTCTTC
CAWSFSGSYNDQFF
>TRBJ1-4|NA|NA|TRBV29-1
TGCAGCGTTTACGGGGTGGGGCAGAGGAAACTGTTTTTT
CSVYGVGQRKLFF
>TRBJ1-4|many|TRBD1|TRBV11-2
TGTGCCAGCAGCCCTCGACAGGGCGGCGAAAAACTGTTTTTT
CASSPRQGGEKLFF
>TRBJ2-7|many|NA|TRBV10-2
TGCGCCAGCAGTACGGGCAGGGCCTACGAGCAGTACTTC
CASSTGRAYEQYF
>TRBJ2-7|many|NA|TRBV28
TGTGCCAGCAGTTCCCATATTACGTCCATCTACGAGCAGTACTTC
CASSSHITSIYEQYF
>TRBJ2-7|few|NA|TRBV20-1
TGCAGTGCTAGAGATCGGGACGCCTACGAGCAGTACTTC
CSARDRDAYEQYF
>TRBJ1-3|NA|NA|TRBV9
TGTGCCAGCAGCGCCGACCGACGCCCCATATATTTT
CASSADRRPIYF
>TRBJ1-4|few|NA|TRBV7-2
TGTGCCAGCACCCCAAGGGCCCCTAATGAAAAACTGTTTTTT
CASTPRAPNEKLFF